A single sample is the source of the 17 T cell receptor beta chains below, sequenced in a study of blood T cell repertoires in COVID-19. TCRdb's table, derived via immunoSEQ multiplex PCR, lists solely in-frame clones and lacks some. The sample lists 130,000 or so clones, around 83% seen once, with about 8% in the top ten. The sequenced sample was peripheral blood. The source of these receptors is a woman aged 60-75 years with acute or convalescent COVID-19.

The chain recombines TRBV6-5 with TRBJ1-6; 9 bases align to TRBD1. The V segment lost 4 bases and the J segment 6 bases; nucleotides outside the gene matches: 7. The CDR3 has 16 amino acids. Germline loops: CDR1 MNHEY, CDR2 SVGAGI. This CDR3 is CASSSGTGLGNSPLHF. CDR3 in DNA: TGTGCCAGCAGTTCCGGGACAGGGCTAGGTAATTCACCCCTCCACTTT.

This chain uses TRBV28 with TRBJ2-1; D is ambiguous. The CDR3 has 13 residues. V shed 4 bases and J shed 8 bases, with 12 bases lying between them. Germline CDR1 is MDHEN and CDR2 is SYDVKM. The CDR3 protein is CASSSSRWDEQFF. Written as DNA, the CDR3 is TGTGCCAGCAGTTCCTCCAGGTGGGATGAGCAGTTCTTC. Using reference TRBV28 and TRBJ2-1 for the parts outside the CDR3, the full variable domain is DVKVTQSSRYLVKRTGEKVFLECVQDMDHENMFWYRQDPGLGLRLIYFSYDVKMKEKGDIPEGYSVSREKKERFSLILESASTNQTSMYLCASSSSRWDEQFFGPGTRLTVL.

The count of this clone is one. This chain joins TRBV11-3 and TRBJ2-3; 8 bases fit TRBD1. Germline CDR1 SGHNT, CDR2 YENEEA. Trimming removed 5 bases from V and 5 bases from J; junction bases left unmatched: 6. The CDR3 covers 14 residues. The CDR3 is CASSTDGTGDTQYF. The CDR3 region has the DNA TGTGCCAGCAGCACCGACGGGACAGGAGATACGCAGTATTTT. Using reference TRBV11-3 and TRBJ2-3 for the parts outside the CDR3, the full variable domain is EAGVVQSPRYKIIEKKQPVAFWCNPISGHNTLYWYLQNLGQGPELLIRYENEEAVDDSQLPKDRFSAERLKGVDSTLKIQPAELGDSAVYLCASSTDGTGDTQYFGPGTRLTVL.

The CDR3 sequence is CASSVFDRAATNEKLFF. In DNA form, the CDR3 reads TGTGCCAGCAGCGTTTTTGACAGGGCCGCAACTAATGAAAAACTGTTTTTT. J is TRBJ1-4 and V is TRBV9; TRBD1 matches 7 bases. With 2 bases clipped from V and 0 bases from J, the junction kept 7 bases outside the gene matches. The CDR3 covers 17 residues. Looked up from germline, CDR1 is SGDLS and CDR2 is YYNGEE.

This clone was observed a single time. This chain joins TRBV10-3 and TRBJ1-2, with D unclear. CDR1 is ENHRY, CDR2 SYGVKD, per germline. V gave up 2 bases and J gave up 5 bases, with 12 bases separating them. This CDR3 region has 14 residues. Here the CDR3 DNA reads TGTGCCATCAGTGAGCGGGGAGAACGGTATGGCTACACCTTC. Its protein is CAISERGERYGYTF.

This clone was detected only once. The rearrangement links TRBV27 to TRBJ1-1, with TRBD1 matching 7 bases. The ends lost 5 bases at V and 6 bases at J; junction bases unmatched: 6. Germline assignment: CDR1 MNHEY and CDR2 SMNVEV (reference sequence). The CDR3 covers 13 residues. CDR3 protein: CASSMTGFAEAFF. CDR3 DNA sequence: TGTGCCAGCAGTATGACAGGGTTCGCTGAAGCTTTCTTT.

The chain couples TRBV9 to TRBJ1-2; TRBD1 aligns across 10 bases. Germline CDR1 and CDR2: SGDLS and YYNGEE. After removal of 0 bases from V and 8 bases from J, the junction contained 4 bases not matched to a gene. CDR3 size: 14 residues. The CDR3 reads CASSVVDRGHGYTF. The CDR3 DNA sequence: TGTGCCAGCAGCGTAGTTGACAGGGGGCACGGCTACACCTTC.

The chain employs TRBV12-3 or TRBV12-4 and TRBJ2-5, with D unresolved. Trimming cost V 7 bases and J 1 base, with 4 bases left between them. This CDR3 contains 11 residues. The CDR3 protein is CASTSQETQYF. CDR3 bases: TGTGCCAGCACCTCCCAAGAGACCCAGTACTTC.

The rearrangement links TRBV5-4 to TRBJ2-3; TRBD2 is a possible D gene (6 bases). Deletions cut 3 bases from V and 0 bases from J, with 14 bases between. The CDR3 sequence is 16 residues long. The V gene's germline CDR1 is SGHNT and CDR2 YYREEE (reference sequence). The CDR3 protein is CASSSGDFLSTDTQYF. In DNA, the CDR3 is TGTGCCAGCAGCTCGGGGGACTTCTTAAGCACAGATACGCAGTATTTT.

The chain combines TRBV9 with TRBJ2-5, with D possibly being TRBD2 (7 bases). The CDR3 is 15 residues long. Germline V CDR1 and CDR2: SGDLS, YYNGEE. Trimming cost V 4 bases and J 4 bases, with 17 bases left between them. CDR3 bases: TGTGCCAGCAGCCCCGAGGGGGGGGCTCCAGAGACCCAGTACTTC. Its translation is CASSPEGGAPETQYF. Full variable domain (remainder filled in from reference TRBV9 and TRBJ2-5): DSGVTQTPKHLITATGQRVTLRCSPRSGDLSVYWYQQSLDQGLQFLIQYYNGEERAKGNILERFSAQQFPDLHSELNLSSLELGDSALYFCASSPEGGAPETQYFGPGTRLLVL.

The rearrangement uses TRBV9 and TRBJ1-5; tentatively, D is TRBD1 (5 bases). This CDR3 is 13 amino acids long. The ends were cut back, 0 bases at V and 5 bases at J, with 6 bases in the middle. Germline values: CDR1 SGDLS, CDR2 YYNGEE. The CDR3 DNA reads TGTGCCAGCAGCGTAGCGGGGGATCAGCCCCAGCATTTT. This codes for CASSVAGDQPQHF.

On this clone itself: An end of the junction does not agree with germline; a read error may underlie this. This chain joins TRBV11-3 and TRBJ1-4, with 9 bases that match TRBD1. The CDR3 runs to 12 residues. The germline CDR1 and CDR2 sequences are SGHNT and YENEEA. Here the CDR3 DNA reads TGTGCCAGCAGCTTAGGGACAGGGGCCGCTCATTTT. Residues: CASSLGTGAAHF.

V usage is TRBV7-9 and J usage is TRBJ2-2; 7 nucleotides align to TRBD1. The ends lost 4 bases at V and 5 bases at J; junction bases unmatched: 7. The CDR3 has 15 amino acids. Germline lookup yields CDR1 SEHNR and CDR2 FQNEAQ (reference sequence). As DNA, the CDR3 is TGTGCCAGCAGCTCGACAGGGTTCGGAACCGGGGAGCTGTTTTTT. Amino acids: CASSSTGFGTGELFF.

This chain joins TRBV7-9 and TRBJ2-1; a weak D match, TRBD1 (5 bases). The CDR3 runs to 18 residues. Germline V gives CDR1 SEHNR, CDR2 FQNEAQ (reference sequence). V was cut by 0 bases and J by 5 bases, with 20 bases left in between. The CDR3 spells CASSLALRSGKGNNEQFF. The CDR3 nucleotides are TGTGCCAGCAGCTTAGCGCTCCGGTCAGGGAAGGGGAACAATGAGCAGTTCTTC.

The V call is TRBV3-1 (or the pseudogene TRBV3-2), the J call TRBJ2-1, with 8 positions matching TRBD2. V lost 0 bases, J lost 9 bases, and 7 bases stayed unmatched. The germline V gene encodes CDR1 LGHDT and CDR2 YNNKEL (reference sequence). The CDR3 covers 15 residues. DNA for the CDR3: TGTGCCAGCAGCCAAGAAGGCATACTAGCGGTTGAGCAGTTCTTC. Translation: CASSQEGILAVEQFF.

This sequence joins TRBV6-5 and TRBJ1-2, with 7 nucleotides matching TRBD1. V lost 0 bases and J lost 8; bases outside the gene matches: 9. Germline V gives CDR1 MNHEY, CDR2 SVGAGI. The CDR3 loop spans 15 amino acids. In DNA, the CDR3 is TGTGCCAGCAGTTACTCAGGACAGGTGGGAGGAGGCTACACCTTC. Translating it yields CASSYSGQVGGGYTF.

The chain links TRBV5-8 to TRBJ1-2, with D tentatively TRBD1 (6 bases). The V end was cut by 3 bases, the J end by 8 bases, with 14 bases between. The CDR3 runs 13 residues. The germline V gene has CDR1 SGHTS and CDR2 YDEGEE. CDR3 bases: TGTGCCAGCAGCTGGCAGGGGCCTCTGGGCTACACCTTC. Translated, it gives CASSWQGPLGYTF.